This passage covers 9 T cell receptor beta chains from one sample sequenced in a study of cytomegalovirus exposure and HLA in healthy donors (dated by TCRdb to about 2017). Library preparation used the immunoSEQ multiplex PCR assay. A mixture of 60 forward primers for TCR Vbeta segments and 13 reverse primers for TCR Jbeta segments was used in the multiplex PCR. TCRdb obtained this table from immuneACCESS and retained in-frame rearrangements with V and J assigned. These tables miss some clones; where compared with another copy, unresolved V genes account for less than half of the shortfall, and the remainder is unexplained. In this sample the table shows approximately 92,000 clones, roughly 71% of which occur a single time. Clones ranked in the top ten supply approximately 2.9% of the sample. Source material: PBMCs. Every receptor here comes from a man aged 50-60 years in good health and CMV-seronegative.

The chain uses TRBV7-9 and TRBJ2-7; D might be TRBD1 (5 bases). CDR1 SEHNR and CDR2 FQNEAQ come from the germline V gene (reference sequence). Trimming took off 5 bases at V and 7 bases at J, with 12 bases between the two ends. CDR3 size: 12 residues. This chain's CDR3 is CASSRQGMEQYF. CDR3 nucleotide sequence: TGTGCCAGCAGCCGGCAGGGAATGGAGCAGTACTTC.

There are a few counts of this clone. The chain has TRBV2 and TRBJ2-1; D may be TRBD1 (6 bases). Trimming took 7 bases from V and 12 from J, leaving 19 bases between them. Germline V gene lookup returns CDR1 SNHLY and CDR2 FYNNEI. The CDR3 runs 13 residues. As DNA, the CDR3 is TGTGCCAGCATTCTGAGTCTGTGGGGGCGGCAGTTCTTC. Its translation: CASILSLWGRQFF.

The rearrangement uses TRBV5-1 and TRBJ2-3, with TRBD2 identical over 13 bases. V lost 0 bases to trimming and J lost 3 bases; unmatched junction nucleotides: 4. The CDR3 spans 17 residues. CDR1 is SGHRS and CDR2 is YFSETQ in the germline V gene. The DNA for the CDR3 is TGCGCCAGCAGCTTGGGGAGACTAGCGGGAGGAACAGATACGCAGTATTTT. It is translated as CASSLGRLAGGTDTQYF.

The chain is built from TRBV7-2 and TRBJ2-5; possible D gene TRBD2, 7 bases. CDR3 length: 15 residues. V dropped 6 bases and J dropped 4 bases, with 18 bases sitting between them. Germline CDR1 and CDR2: SGHTA and FQGNSA. The CDR3 DNA follows: TGTGCCAGCAGGACAAGTGTAGGGGGGGCAGAGACCCAGTACTTC. Amino acid sequence: CASRTSVGGAETQYF.

In DNA form, the CDR3 reads TGTGCTAGCAGCAAAGATGGACAGGGAGGGTTCTTC. It encodes CASSKDGQGGFF. The chain has TRBV21-1 and TRBJ2-1; the table's D call of TRBD1 was not tested on the DNA. TRBV21-1 is a pseudogene segment. This CDR3 comprises 12 residues.

Only a few counts were recorded for this clone. The CDR3 region has the DNA TGTGCCTGGAGTTCGAGCGTGTACACAGATACGCAGTATTTT. It encodes CAWSSSVYTDTQYF. The chain has TRBV30 and TRBJ2-3; D uncertain. Germline loops: CDR1 GTSNPN, CDR2 SVGIG (reference sequence). The V gene lost 2 bases and the J gene lost 2 bases, with 11 bases spanning the gap. This CDR3 comprises 14 residues.

This rearrangement joins TRBV20-1 to TRBJ1-1; D is ambiguous. Trimming left V 6 bases short and J 11 bases short, with 16 bases between. The CDR3 sequence is 11 residues long. Germline V gives CDR1 DFQATT, CDR2 SNEGSKA (reference sequence). CDR3 amino acids: CSALLRGEAFF. The CDR3, as DNA: TGCAGTGCGCTTTTACGGGGTGAGGCTTTCTTT.

On this clone: No conserved phenylalanine or tryptophan is present at the end of the CDR3, so a read error is the likely explanation. The chain couples TRBV4-3 to TRBJ1-5, with 7 nucleotides matching TRBD1. This CDR3 is 16 amino acids long. Germline V lookup: CDR1 LGHNA, CDR2 YSLEER. V was clipped by 2 bases and J by 5 bases; unmatched bases: 9. CDR3 region: CASSQRHGRGYQPQHV. CDR3 coding DNA: TGCGCCAGCAGCCAACGTCATGGCAGGGGGTATCAGCCCCAGCATGTT.

This chain joins TRBV5-1 and TRBJ2-5; 7 bases map to TRBD2. Germline V lookup: CDR1 SGHRS, CDR2 YFSETQ. The trim removed 2 bases at V and 1 base at J, leaving 5 bases unmatched. The CDR3 runs 15 residues. The CDR3 bases are TGCGCCAGCAGCTTTCCAGCGGGGTTCCAAGAGACCCAGTACTTC. Protein product: CASSFPAGFQETQYF.